This TCR beta chain is drawn from a study of T cell responses to AZD1222 COVID-19 vaccine. Study-wide findings and caveats: Most donors were white British and more were female, and clonal diversity was possibly underestimated. Samples come after the peak T cell response, not at day 14. At study baseline, merely more than 5 AZD1222 recipients were seropositive.

Second doses were pooled across both intervals (about 4 or about 12 weeks). The CDR3 has 15 residues. The germline gives CDR1 LNHDA, CDR2 SQIVND (reference sequence). Trimming removed 3 bases from V and 0 bases from J, with 9 bases in between. Note on this clone: Its antigen is unknown.

The data were produced by immunoSEQ multiplex PCR, yet TCRdb's version contains in-frame clones alone and is incomplete. Here the sample spans 130,000 to 150,000 clones, roughly nine tenths being singletons. The chain recombines TRBV19 with TRBJ1-5; TRBD1 might be the D (5 bases). This TCR came from an adult who received the AZD1222 COVID-19 vaccine. The input for sequencing was peripheral blood, taken 28 days after the second AZD1222 dose. The CDR3 reads CASSIIQDSNQPQHF. The CDR3 bases are TGTGCCAGTAGTATCATACAGGATAGCAATCAGCCCCAGCATTTT.